The rows below give T cell receptor beta chains drawn from one sample of a study of T cell responses to AZD1222 COVID-19 vaccine. Repertoires were generated with immunoSEQ multiplex PCR, while TCRdb's copy carries only in-frame clones and drops some. The data show about 110,000 clones, roughly 90% seen once. The source material was peripheral blood, sampled on day 0 of AZD1222 vaccination. The receptors were sampled from an adult in good health. Both conserved end residues are part of each CDR3. The D gene is left open where the match is weak. Clone size is not always given. Where it is, it says once, few, many or a class for expanded clones.

j_call: TRBJ2-2
cdr3_length: 15
d_call: -
clone_size: -
v_call: TRBV19
cdr3_nt: TGTGCCAGTAGTATGACAACTACGAACACCGGGGAGCTGTTTTTT
cdr3_aa: CASSMTTTNTGELFF

j_call: TRBJ1-1
cdr3_length: 12
d_call: -
clone_size: -
v_call: TRBV6-1
cdr3_nt: TGTGCCAGCAGCCCAGGACACAGTGAAGCTTTCTTT
cdr3_aa: CASSPGHSEAFF

j_call: TRBJ1-6
cdr3_length: 14
d_call: -
clone_size: -
v_call: TRBV11-2
cdr3_nt: TGTGCCAGCAGCTTAGTCAGCGGAAATTCACCCCTCCACTTT
cdr3_aa: CASSLVSGNSPLHF

j_call: TRBJ2-2
cdr3_length: 14
d_call: -
clone_size: -
v_call: TRBV5-1
cdr3_nt: TGCGCCAGCAGCTTGGTATGGGGAGCCGGGGAGCTGTTTTTT
cdr3_aa: CASSLVWGAGELFF

j_call: TRBJ2-2
cdr3_length: 16
d_call: TRBD2
clone_size: -
v_call: TRBV9
cdr3_nt: TGTGCCAGCAGCCTCGGGAGGGGGGTTAGCACCGGGGAGCTGTTTTTT
cdr3_aa: CASSLGRGVSTGELFF

j_call: TRBJ2-7
cdr3_length: 15
d_call: TRBD1
clone_size: -
v_call: TRBV30
cdr3_nt: TGTGCCTGGAGTGCAAAAGGGACAGGGCCCCTCGAGCAGTACTTC
cdr3_aa: CAWSAKGTGPLEQYF

j_call: TRBJ2-2
cdr3_length: 16
d_call: TRBD2
clone_size: -
v_call: TRBV7-3
cdr3_nt: TGTGCCAGCAGCTTATACGTAGCGGGAAACACCGGGGAGCTGTTTTTT
cdr3_aa: CASSLYVAGNTGELFF

j_call: TRBJ2-2
cdr3_length: 13
d_call: -
clone_size: -
v_call: TRBV30
cdr3_nt: TGTGCCTGGAATGCGGGGAACACCGGGGAGCTGTTTTTT
cdr3_aa: CAWNAGNTGELFF

j_call: TRBJ1-1
cdr3_length: 16
d_call: TRBD1
clone_size: -
v_call: TRBV3-1/TRBV3-2
cdr3_nt: TGTGCCAGCAGCCCTCGGGACAGGGGGAGAAACACTGAAGCTTTCTTT
cdr3_aa: CASSPRDRGRNTEAFF

j_call: TRBJ2-7
cdr3_length: 14
d_call: -
clone_size: -
v_call: TRBV5-1
cdr3_nt: TGCGCCAGCAGCTTGGGCCAAAGGGACTACGAGCAGTACTTC
cdr3_aa: CASSLGQRDYEQYF

j_call: TRBJ2-3
cdr3_length: 16
d_call: -
clone_size: -
v_call: TRBV19
cdr3_nt: TGTGCCAGTAGTATAGTAGCAGGGGAGAGCACAGATACGCAGTATTTT
cdr3_aa: CASSIVAGESTDTQYF

j_call: TRBJ1-5
cdr3_length: 16
d_call: TRBD1
clone_size: -
v_call: TRBV7-2
cdr3_nt: TGTGCCAGCAGCTCAAGACAGGGACGGAGCAATCAGCCCCAGCATTTT
cdr3_aa: CASSSRQGRSNQPQHF

j_call: TRBJ1-3
cdr3_length: 17
d_call: -
clone_size: -
v_call: TRBV4-3
cdr3_nt: TGCGCCAGCAGCCAAGACTCAGTGGTTCACTCTGGAAACACCATATATTTT
cdr3_aa: CASSQDSVVHSGNTIYF

j_call: TRBJ1-2
cdr3_length: 12
d_call: -
clone_size: -
v_call: TRBV9
cdr3_nt: TGTGCCAGCAGCGCAGGGGCTTGGGGCTACACCTTC
cdr3_aa: CASSAGAWGYTF

j_call: TRBJ1-4
cdr3_length: 16
d_call: -
clone_size: -
v_call: TRBV11-3
cdr3_nt: TGTGCCAGCAGCTTTGCATCAGGGCACCGTTTGGAGGAACTGTTTTTT
cdr3_aa: CASSFASGHRLEELFF

j_call: TRBJ1-1
cdr3_length: 14
d_call: TRBD1
clone_size: -
v_call: TRBV10-3
cdr3_nt: TGTGCCATCAATTCGGGACAGGGGTACACTGAAGCTTTCTTT
cdr3_aa: CAINSGQGYTEAFF

j_call: TRBJ2-2
cdr3_length: 14
d_call: -
clone_size: once
v_call: TRBV15
cdr3_nt: TGTGCCACCAGTAGGTACACCAACACCGGGGAGCTGTTTTTT
cdr3_aa: CATSRYTNTGELFF

j_call: TRBJ2-1
cdr3_length: 15
d_call: -
clone_size: -
v_call: TRBV19
cdr3_nt: TGTGCCAGTAGCCTCTTCGCGGGCGGGTACAATGAGCAGTTCTTC
cdr3_aa: CASSLFAGGYNEQFF

j_call: TRBJ2-2
cdr3_length: 15
d_call: -
clone_size: -
v_call: TRBV19
cdr3_nt: TGTGCCAGTAGGGGGCCAGGGGCGAACACCGGGGAGCTGTTTTTT
cdr3_aa: CASRGPGANTGELFF

j_call: TRBJ2-1
cdr3_length: 15
d_call: TRBD2
clone_size: -
v_call: TRBV7-3
cdr3_nt: TGTGCCAGCAGCTCGTCGGGGGGGCGATACAATGAGCAGTTCTTC
cdr3_aa: CASSSSGGRYNEQFF

j_call: TRBJ2-1
cdr3_length: 16
d_call: TRBD2
clone_size: -
v_call: TRBV4-2
cdr3_nt: TGTGCCAGCAGCCAAGAGTCTGCTAGCGGAGACAATGAGCAGTTCTTC
cdr3_aa: CASSQESASGDNEQFF

j_call: TRBJ2-2
cdr3_length: 11
d_call: -
clone_size: -
v_call: TRBV11-3
cdr3_nt: TGTGCCATCGGATGGGGCGGGGAGCTGTTTTTT
cdr3_aa: CAIGWGGELFF

j_call: TRBJ2-3
cdr3_length: 14
d_call: -
clone_size: -
v_call: TRBV7-7
cdr3_nt: TGTGCCAGCAGCTTAGGCCAAGGGGGGGATACGCAGTATTTT
cdr3_aa: CASSLGQGGDTQYF